The 27 T cell receptor beta chains below come from one sample, sequenced in a study of blood T cell repertoires in COVID-19 (dated by TCRdb to 2018 to 2020). The method behind the library was the immunoSEQ multiplex PCR assay. Here the immuneACCESS table is served through TCRdb, limited to in-frame sequences with V and J called. Missing clones are a known gap in these copies; in checked studies unresolved V genes cover under half, and the rest lacks a known reason. In this sample the table shows about 170,000 clones, around 89% of which occur a single time. The top ten hold approximately 2% of the sample. The material sequenced was peripheral blood. The receptors derive from a man between 50 and 59 years old who had recovered from COVID-19.

This sequence joins TRBV10-3 and TRBJ1-2; D might be TRBD1 (5 bases). Trimming shortened V by 2 bases and J by 2 bases, and 9 bases separated the two germline ends. The CDR3 has 14 amino acids. Germline assignment: CDR1 ENHRY and CDR2 SYGVKD. The CDR3 DNA follows: TGTGCCATCAGTGAGAGTGGGGGGAACTATGGCTACACCTTC. Translated: CAISESGGNYGYTF.

On this clone: Other DNA sequences within the sample encode an identical CDR3. The gene calls are TRBV7-9 and TRBJ2-5; no clear D. The germline gives CDR1 SEHNR, CDR2 FQNEAQ (reference sequence). Trimming left V 1 base short and J 3 bases short, with 6 bases between. The CDR3 runs to 13 residues. The CDR3 spells CASSLDRKETQYF. Here the CDR3 DNA reads TGTGCCAGCAGCTTAGACAGAAAAGAGACCCAGTACTTC.

This chain uses TRBV21-1 with TRBJ2-4; the table assigns TRBD2, which was not confirmed against the DNA. TRBV21-1 is tagged as a pseudogene. This CDR3 has 15 amino acids. The CDR3 loop reads CASSKDGAGRDIQYF. The CDR3 coding sequence is TGTGCCAGCAGCAAAGACGGGGCAGGGAGGGACATTCAGTACTTC.

This clone was recorded a few times. CDR3: CASSLTGGSWYEQYF. CDR3 nucleotide sequence: TGTGCCAGCAGCCTTACAGGGGGGTCTTGGTACGAGCAGTACTTC. J is TRBJ2-5 and V is TRBV7-9, with 8 positions matching TRBD1. The assigned J gene may be wrong: the sequence end matches TRBJ2-7 better. Per the germline V gene, CDR1 is SEHNR and CDR2 is FQNEAQ (reference sequence). The CDR3 has 15 residues.

The chain couples TRBV7-2 to TRBJ1-1, with unresolved D. Trimming took off 1 base at V and 1 base at J, with 7 bases between the two ends. CDR3 length: 14 residues. Germline CDR1 reads SGHTA; CDR2 reads FQGNSA. The CDR3 nucleotides are TGTGCCAGCAGCTTAGGTCTCTGGAACACTGAAGCTTTCTTT. This translates into CASSLGLWNTEAFF.

This chain links TRBV12-5 with TRBJ2-3; a weak D match, TRBD2 (7 bases). V was shortened by 1 base and J by 6 bases, with 8 bases between the two germline ends. Looked up from germline, CDR1 is LGHNT and CDR2 is FRNRAP. This CDR3 comprises 13 residues. In DNA, the CDR3 is TGTGCTAGTGGTTTGGGGGGGGGCGATACGCAGTATTTT. This encodes CASGLGGGDTQYF.

The V and J genes are TRBV9 and TRBJ2-5; TRBD2 agrees at 13 bases. The CDR3 contains 17 residues. V gave up 2 bases and J gave up 4 bases; unmatched junction bases: 8. Germline V gene sequence: CDR1 SGDLS, CDR2 YYNGEE. The CDR3 here is CASSVQGLAGAGETQYF. The CDR3 DNA follows: TGTGCCAGCAGCGTCCAAGGACTAGCGGGAGCCGGAGAGACCCAGTACTTC. The full variable domain, completed using reference TRBV9 and TRBJ2-5, is DSGVTQTPKHLITATGQRVTLRCSPRSGDLSVYWYQQSLDQGLQFLIQYYNGEERAKGNILERFSAQQFPDLHSELNLSSLELGDSALYFCASSVQGLAGAGETQYFGPGTRLLVL.

The chain uses TRBV5-6 and TRBJ1-6; possibly TRBD1 for D (6 bases). V was cut by 4 bases and J by 8 bases, with 19 bases left in between. Germline lookup yields CDR1 SGHDT and CDR2 YYEEEE. The CDR3 loop spans 16 amino acids. CDR3 DNA: TGTGCCAGCAGCCTTCTCGGGGGGGCCGTTTATTCACCCCTCCACTTT. It specifies CASSLLGGAVYSPLHF.

The CDR3 spells CVLGQGPLSGANVLTF. Written as DNA, the CDR3 is TGTGTATTAGGACAGGGCCCCCTCTCTGGGGCCAACGTCCTGACTTTC. The chain carries TRBV30 and TRBJ2-6; 8 bases agree with TRBD1. This CDR3 has 16 amino acids. Germline CDR1 and CDR2: GTSNPN and SVGIG (reference sequence). Variable domain in full (rest from reference TRBV30 and TRBJ2-6): SQTIHQWPATLVQPVGSPLSLECTVEGTSNPNLYWYRQAAGRGLQLLFYSVGIGQISSEVPQNLSASRPQDRQFILSSKKLLLSDSGFYLCVLGQGPLSGANVLTFGAGSRLTVL.

J is TRBJ1-5 and V is TRBV7-2; a weak D match, TRBD1 (5 bases). CDR3 length: 15 amino acids. CDR1 is SGHTA and CDR2 is FQGNSA in the germline V gene. V was shortened by 2 bases and J by 9 bases, with 17 bases between the two germline ends. The DNA of the CDR3 is TGTGCCAGCAGCTTAAAACCCGGGGGAGTCTCGCCCCAGCATTTT. Encoded protein: CASSLKPGGVSPQHF.

V gene TRBV4-1 combines with J gene TRBJ2-3; 12 bases agree with TRBD2. With 4 bases clipped from V and 5 bases from J, the junction kept 7 bases outside the gene matches. This CDR3 has 16 residues. Germline loops: CDR1 MGHRA, CDR2 YSYEKL. The DNA of the CDR3 is TGCGCCAGCAGCCGTAGACTAGCGGGAGTTGAAGATACGCAGTATTTT. It specifies CASSRRLAGVEDTQYF.

The CDR3 reads CASSEELAGSYEQYF. DNA for the CDR3: TGTGCCAGCAGTGAAGAACTAGCGGGATCGTACGAGCAGTACTTC. The chain employs TRBV2 and TRBJ2-7; 10 bases map to TRBD2. The CDR3 is 15 residues long. Unmatched junction bases numbered 4, after V lost 1 base and J lost 4 bases. The germline CDR1 and CDR2 sequences are SNHLY and FYNNEI.

This clone was counted only a few times. This chain joins TRBV6-2 or TRBV6-3 and TRBJ1-6; 7 positions agree with TRBD1. Germline values: CDR1 MNHEY, CDR2 SVGEGT. V shed 5 bases and J 0 bases; nucleotides not matched to a gene: 4. The CDR3 totals 16 residues. The DNA for the CDR3 is TGTGCCAGCAGTCGCAGGACAGGCTCCTATAATTCACCCCTCCACTTT. This codes for CASSRRTGSYNSPLHF.

The V gene is TRBV27, the J gene TRBJ1-6, with 7 nucleotides matching TRBD1. The CDR3 is made up of 14 amino acids. In germline, CDR1 is MNHEY, CDR2 SMNVEV (reference sequence). Trimming removed 6 bases from V and 5 bases from J; junction bases left unmatched: 4. The CDR3 sequence is CASSSDRNNSPLHF. DNA of the CDR3: TGTGCCAGCAGCTCGGACAGGAATAATTCACCCCTCCACTTT.

The chain is built from TRBV27 and TRBJ2-1, with 8 bases matching TRBD1. Germline-derived CDR1 and CDR2 are MNHEY and SMNVEV (reference sequence). V lost 3 bases and J lost 8; bases outside the gene matches: 6. The CDR3 is made up of 14 amino acids. The CDR3 region is CASSFGQGFDEQFF. DNA for the CDR3: TGTGCCAGCAGTTTCGGACAGGGATTCGATGAGCAGTTCTTC.

Points on this clone: Distinct nucleotide sequences in the sample also encode this CDR3. The V and J genes are TRBV27 and TRBJ2-7, with 7 bases fitting TRBD1. J lost 4 bases, V lost 5 bases, and 8 bases had no gene match. CDR1 and CDR2 from the germline V gene are MNHEY and SMNVEV (reference sequence). This CDR3 region has 14 residues. CDR3 loop: CASSPQTGSYEQYF. Written as DNA, the CDR3 is TGTGCCAGCAGTCCCCAGACAGGGTCATACGAGCAGTACTTC.

The gene calls are TRBV30 and TRBJ1-2; D unclear. The germline gives CDR1 GTSNPN, CDR2 SVGIG (reference sequence). Trimming left V 1 base short and J 4 bases short, with 13 bases between. The CDR3 length is 14 residues. The CDR3 DNA is TGTGCCTGGAGTGGAGGGAACCCCACCTATGGCTACACCTTC. Residues: CAWSGGNPTYGYTF.

The rearrangement joins TRBV3-1 (or the pseudogene TRBV3-2) to TRBJ2-7; no clear D gene. Germline V lookup: CDR1 LGHDT, CDR2 YNNKEL (reference sequence). The germline V and J ends were trimmed by 3 bases and 2 bases, with 5 bases remaining between them. The length of the CDR3 is 12 residues. Here the CDR3 reads CASSQTPYEQYF. The CDR3 DNA sequence: TGTGCCAGCAGCCAGACTCCCTACGAGCAGTACTTC.

V and J are TRBV4-3 and TRBJ2-7; the match to TRBD2 covers 14 bases. Trimming removed 3 bases from V and 6 bases from J; junction bases left unmatched: 7. The germline V gene encodes CDR1 LGHNA and CDR2 YSLEER. This CDR3 comprises 16 residues. Here the CDR3 reads CASSHLPGLAGAEQYF. The CDR3 region has the DNA TGCGCCAGCAGCCATCTTCCGGGACTAGCGGGAGCCGAGCAGTACTTC.

V is TRBV28 and J is TRBJ2-1, with TRBD2 matching over 13 bases. This CDR3 contains 18 residues. Germline V gene sequence: CDR1 MDHEN, CDR2 SYDVKM. Unmatched junction bases numbered 8, after V lost 6 bases and J lost 0 bases. CDR3 in amino acids: CASRGLAGEMGSYNEQFF. The CDR3, as DNA: TGTGCCAGCAGAGGACTAGCGGGAGAAATGGGCTCCTACAATGAGCAGTTCTTC.

The rearrangement uses TRBV6-5 and TRBJ2-7, with 10 positions matching TRBD2. CDR1 MNHEY and CDR2 SVGAGI come from the germline V gene. CDR3 length: 15 amino acids. Trimming took 4 bases from V and 3 from J; bases not matched to a gene: 6. The CDR3, as DNA: TGTGCCAGCAGTTCCTACCGGACTAGCGGCTACGAGCAGTACTTC. Its translation: CASSSYRTSGYEQYF.

The chain employs TRBV7-2 and TRBJ2-1; a weak D match, TRBD2 (5 bases). Germline CDR1 reads SGHTA; CDR2 reads FQGNSA. This CDR3 comprises 14 residues. The V end was cut by 4 bases, the J end by 9 bases, with 16 bases between. The DNA of the CDR3 is TGTGCCAGCAGCTACGGACTTATGGGTGGTGAGCAGTTCTTC. It yields the protein CASSYGLMGGEQFF.

This rearrangement joins TRBV5-1 to TRBJ2-3, with 9 bases that match TRBD1. The CDR3 length is 15 residues. Germline assignment: CDR1 SGHRS and CDR2 YFSETQ. The junction had 9 bases not matched to a gene; V was cut back by 5 bases and J by 5 bases. CDR3 coding DNA: TGCGCCAGCAGTCGCGACGGGACAGGGATAGATACGCAGTATTTT. This codes for CASSRDGTGIDTQYF.

The V gene is TRBV19, the J gene TRBJ2-2, with TRBD1 matching over 8 bases. This CDR3 spans 13 amino acids. Germline V gene data show CDR1 as LNHDA and CDR2 as SQIVND (reference sequence). Trimming at V came to 6 bases and at J to 6 bases, leaving 3 bases not matched to a gene. The CDR3 loop is CASSPQGAGELFF. The CDR3 DNA reads TGTGCCAGTAGCCCACAGGGGGCCGGGGAGCTGTTTTTT.

The rearrangement links TRBV20-1 to TRBJ2-7; no definite D call. Trimming removed 3 bases at V and 0 bases at J, with 12 bases between. CDR3 length: 14 amino acids. CDR1 DFQATT and CDR2 SNEGSKA come from the germline V gene (reference sequence). Here the CDR3 reads CSASYSQSSYEQYF. In DNA form, the CDR3 reads TGCAGTGCTAGTTACAGCCAAAGCTCCTACGAGCAGTACTTC.

V is TRBV6-5 and J is TRBJ2-7, with TRBD2 as a possible D gene (5 bases). Germline values: CDR1 MNHEY, CDR2 SVGAGI. V was shortened by 6 bases and J by 6 bases, with 15 bases between the two germline ends. This CDR3 is 13 amino acids long. CDR3 DNA: TGTGCCAGCAGGGGAGACAACGCCGGCGAGCAGTACTTC. Translation: CASRGDNAGEQYF.

The gene calls are TRBV9 and TRBJ2-2; 13 bases agree with TRBD2. Germline values: CDR1 SGDLS, CDR2 YYNGEE. V lost 4 bases to trimming and J lost 4 bases; unmatched junction nucleotides: 13. This CDR3 has 19 residues. The CDR3 DNA follows: TGTGCCAGCAGCTTCCCCGAAGGACTAGCGGGAGCGAGCACCGGGGAGCTGTTTTTT. It translates to CASSFPEGLAGASTGELFF.